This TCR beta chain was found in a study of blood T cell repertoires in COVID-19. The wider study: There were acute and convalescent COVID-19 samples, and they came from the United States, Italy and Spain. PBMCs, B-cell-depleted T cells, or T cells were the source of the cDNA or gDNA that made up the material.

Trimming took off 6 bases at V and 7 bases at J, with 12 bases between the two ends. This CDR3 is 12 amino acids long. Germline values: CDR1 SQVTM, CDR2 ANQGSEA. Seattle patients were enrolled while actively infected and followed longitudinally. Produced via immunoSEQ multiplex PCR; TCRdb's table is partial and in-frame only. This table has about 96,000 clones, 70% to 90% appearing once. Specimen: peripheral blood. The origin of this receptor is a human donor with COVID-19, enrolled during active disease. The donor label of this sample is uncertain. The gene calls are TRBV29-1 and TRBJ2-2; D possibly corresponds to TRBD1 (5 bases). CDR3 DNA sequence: TGCAGCGTATTCCAGGGTGGCGGGGAGCTGTTTTTT. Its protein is CSVFQGGGELFF.